This T cell receptor beta chain stems from a study of shared clonotypes between healthy human individuals. Study in general: Each donor contributed plates that comprised three CD4 naive, three CD4 memory, two CD8 naive and one CD8 memory. Study-level results: In contrast to clonotypes shared by all four donors, non-shared clonotypes had lower generation probabilities. Even with large depth, rarefaction showed that sorted-subset sequencing was incomplete. As a rule, naive subsets had a larger estimated richness than memory subsets.

With V trimmed by 5 bases and J by 7 bases, 7 bases remained unmatched. The CDR3 spans 14 residues. Germline V gene sequence: CDR1 MNHNS, CDR2 SASEGT. Generated by immunoSEQ multiplex PCR, the TCRdb table keeps only in-frame clones and is missing some. This table has approximately 980,000 clones, less than 85% appearing once. With respect to this clone: The antigen is undetermined.

This clonotype originated in a man aged 18 to 29 in good health. The rearrangement joins TRBV6-1 to TRBJ1-2; 10 nucleotides align to TRBD1. The sample comprised memory CD4+ T cells sorted from blood. Subset meaning: CD45RA-negative fraction. CDR3 sequence reads: CASSHRQGAIGYTF. For the CDR3, the DNA is TGTGCCAGCAGTCACCGACAGGGGGCTATTGGCTACACCTTC.